Listed here are 23 T cell receptor beta chains from one sample, sequenced in a study of regulatory T cells in long-lasting Graves disease. HTBI primers from iRepertoire and Arm-PCR of CDR3 regions yielded the TCR beta libraries. TCRdb processed the multiplex PCR reads anew with MiXCR; each CDR3 protein has one entry. The sample includes about 540,000 distinct CDR3 sequences, around an eighth of them seen just once. Time point denoted: newly diagnosed GD, antithyroid drugs for less than 3 months. TCR sequences were obtained from RNA taken from PBMCs. This same sample was also taken into another study, of T cells in Graves' hyperthyroidism and ophthalmopathy.

This sample comprised peripheral blood mononuclear cells (PBMCs), obtained at new diagnosis, from a patient treated with antithyroid drugs. These receptor sequences come from a man aged 25-45 years with Graves disease.

On this clonotype itself: A single base is all that separates this from a far larger clone, so a read error is likely. This chain links TRBV28 with TRBJ2-1; 7 bases are a match to TRBD2. TRBJ2-3 explains the end of the DNA better; the J call may be wrong. Germline V gene sequence: CDR1 MDHEN, CDR2 SYDVKM. The CDR3 contains 16 residues. CDR3 protein: CTSSSGTSDGTDTQYF. The CDR3 coding sequence is TGTACCAGCAGTTCTGGCACTAGCGACGGCACAGATACGCAGTATTTT.

This clonotype showed up many times. The V call is TRBV20-1, the J call TRBJ1-1; the D gene is possibly TRBD1 (6 bases). CDR1 is DFQATT and CDR2 is SNEGSKA in the germline V gene (reference sequence). V lost 4 bases to trimming and J lost 7 bases, with 13 bases between them. CDR3 length equals 12 residues. The DNA for the CDR3 is TGCAGTGCTAACTTGCAGGGGATTGAAGCTTTCTTT. Translated: CSANLQGIEAFF.

This chain links TRBV12-3 or TRBV12-4 with TRBJ2-3, with 11 positions matching TRBD2. V was clipped by 6 bases and J by 3 bases; unmatched bases: 8. This CDR3 has 16 residues. The CDR3 sequence is CASSAGLAAITDTQYF. CDR3 nucleotides: TGTGCCAGCAGCGCGGGACTAGCGGCTATTACAGATACGCAGTATTTT.

At least ten counts were recorded for this clonotype. The J gene is TRBJ1-1, the V gene TRBV13, with a weak D call TRBD1 (6 bases). V dropped 5 bases and J dropped 0 bases, with 16 bases sitting between them. The CDR3 totals 16 residues. Germline values: CDR1 PRHDT, CDR2 FYEKMQ (reference sequence). The CDR3 protein is CASSARQAPVNTEAFF. The CDR3 DNA sequence: TGTGCCAGCAGCGCAAGACAGGCCCCAGTGAACACTGAAGCTTTCTTT.

For the CDR3, the DNA is TGTGCCAGCAGCCAAGAGGGCAGGGACTCCTACGAGCAGTACTTC. Its translation is CASSQEGRDSYEQYF. This chain joins TRBV4-2 and TRBJ2-7; a weak D match, TRBD1 (5 bases). Per the germline V gene, CDR1 is LGHNA and CDR2 is YNFKEQ. V was clipped by 0 bases and J by 0 bases, with 9 bases between them. The CDR3 covers 15 residues.

Only a few counts were recorded for this clonotype. The genes are TRBV20-1 and TRBJ2-5, with D possibly matching TRBD1 (5 bases). V was clipped by 0 bases and J by 5 bases, with 13 bases between them. This CDR3 has 14 residues. Germline V gene data show CDR1 as DFQATT and CDR2 as SNEGSKA (reference sequence). The CDR3 region is CSARDRAGLETQYF. The CDR3 DNA is TGCAGTGCTAGAGATAGGGCAGGGCTCGAGACCCAGTACTTC.

CDR3 nucleotides: TGTGCCAGCAGCTTAGTGGCGGACTACGAGCAGTACTTC. It specifies CASSLVADYEQYF. This chain joins TRBV7-9 and TRBJ2-7, with no clear D. V was shortened by 1 base and J by 3 bases, with 7 bases between the two germline ends. This CDR3 is built from 13 residues. From germline, CDR1 is SEHNR and CDR2 FQNEAQ (reference sequence).

This sequence joins TRBV5-4 and TRBJ2-5, with TRBD2 matching over 9 bases. This CDR3 comprises 15 residues. The trim removed 4 bases at V and 2 bases at J, leaving 6 bases unmatched. In germline, CDR1 is SGHNT, CDR2 YYREEE (reference sequence). The CDR3 coding sequence is TGTGCCAGCAGCACCTATAGCGGGGGACAAGAGACCCAGTACTTC. Translated: CASSTYSGGQETQYF.

As regards this clonotype: A much larger clone differs by one base, so this may be a read error. The chain uses TRBV20-1 and TRBJ2-7; D may be TRBD1 (5 bases). This CDR3 spans 15 amino acids. V lost 4 bases to trimming and J lost 1 base, with 17 bases between them. Germline CDR1 DFQATT, CDR2 SNEGSKA (reference sequence). The CDR3 DNA reads TGCAGTGCTACCGATACAAGGGGCAGTTCCTACGAGCAGTACTTC. Protein: CSATDTRGSSYEQYF.

In its sample, this clonotype was seen a few times. This chain joins TRBV29-1 and TRBJ2-1; 7 bases agree with TRBD1. CDR3 length equals 14 residues. J gave up 8 bases and V 4 bases, and 11 bases lay outside the gene matches. The germline gives CDR1 SQVTM, CDR2 ANQGSEA. CDR3: CSVVVEGARHEQFF. CDR3 DNA sequence: TGCAGCGTTGTCGTAGAGGGGGCGCGCCATGAGCAGTTCTTC.

This clonotype showed up just once. V is TRBV5-1 and J is TRBJ2-5, with a tentative D call TRBD2 (5 bases). The CDR3 has 14 residues. Trimming shortened V by 4 bases and J by 0 bases, and 10 bases separated the two germline ends. CDR1 is SGHRS and CDR2 is YFSETQ in the germline V gene. The CDR3 DNA is TGCGCCAGCAGCGCATGGACTGACCAAGAGACCCAGTACTTC. Residues: CASSAWTDQETQYF. Combining the CDR3 with reference TRBV5-1 and TRBJ2-5 gives the whole variable domain KAGVTQTPRYLIKTRGQQVTLSCSPISGHRSVSWYQQTPGQGLQFLFEYFSETQRNKGNFPGRFSGRQFSNSRSEMNVSTLELGDSALYLCASSAWTDQETQYFGPGTRLLVL.

This clonotype was observed many times. J is TRBJ2-3 and V is TRBV7-9; D is unclear. The CDR3 is 15 amino acids. Germline V lookup: CDR1 SEHNR, CDR2 FQNEAQ (reference sequence). V lost 4 bases and J 0 bases, leaving 11 bases between the germline ends. In nucleotides, the CDR3 is TGTGCCAGCAGCTCCAACCATGCTAGCACAGATACGCAGTATTTT. Protein product: CASSSNHASTDTQYF.

This chain connects TRBV28 to TRBJ2-3, with D unclear. Germline V gene lookup returns CDR1 MDHEN and CDR2 SYDVKM. This CDR3 comprises 15 residues. The V and J ends lost 2 bases and 0 bases respectively, with 9 bases between them. The CDR3 DNA reads TGTGCCAGCAGTTTAGGAGCGCTTAGCACAGATACGCAGTATTTT. Translated: CASSLGALSTDTQYF. The full variable domain, its missing parts supplied by reference TRBV28 and TRBJ2-3, is DVKVTQSSRYLVKRTGEKVFLECVQDMDHENMFWYRQDPGLGLRLIYFSYDVKMKEKGDIPEGYSVSREKKERFSLILESASTNQTSMYLCASSLGALSTDTQYFGPGTRLTVL.

The table lists this clonotype with many counts. The chain employs TRBV10-2 and TRBJ2-7, with a possible D match to TRBD2 (6 bases). The ends were cut back, 6 bases at V and 2 bases at J, with 11 bases in the middle. The CDR3 contains 13 residues. Germline lookup yields CDR1 WSHSY and CDR2 SAAADI. CDR3 in amino acids: CASRTSWAYEQYF. The CDR3 bases are TGCGCCAGCAGAACTAGCTGGGCCTACGAGCAGTACTTC.

There are a few counts of this clonotype. The rearrangement joins TRBV20-1 to TRBJ1-2; D is perhaps TRBD1 (6 bases). V lost 3 bases to trimming and J lost 6 bases, with 14 bases between them. This CDR3 region has 13 residues. Germline V gives CDR1 DFQATT, CDR2 SNEGSKA (reference sequence). The CDR3 region is CSASFRGGDGYTF. DNA of the CDR3: TGCAGTGCTAGCTTCAGGGGAGGGGATGGCTACACCTTC.

This chain uses TRBV19 with TRBJ2-3; D assignment may be TRBD1 or TRBD2 (6 bases each). The CDR3 covers 15 residues. Trimming shortened V by 3 bases and J by 4 bases, and 14 bases separated the two germline ends. CDR1 LNHDA and CDR2 SQIVND come from the germline V gene (reference sequence). The CDR3 DNA sequence: TGTGCCAGTAGTATGAGGGGGGCTTCGTCAGATACGCAGTATTTT. Translating it yields CASSMRGASSDTQYF.

This clonotype was detected a few times. CDR3 coding DNA: TGCGCCAGCAGCTTGGCGGGGGACGCGGATTCACCCCTCCACTTT. Protein product: CASSLAGDADSPLHF. J is TRBJ1-6 and V is TRBV5-1; possible D gene TRBD1, 5 bases. Germline CDR1 and CDR2: SGHRS and YFSETQ. V gave up 0 bases and J gave up 8 bases, with 12 bases separating them. This CDR3 region has 15 residues.

This clonotype was detected ten times or more. The V call is TRBV11-2, the J call TRBJ2-1; D is uncertain. The CDR3 has 14 residues. V lost 3 bases, J lost 5 bases, and 11 bases lay in between. In germline, CDR1 is SGHAT, CDR2 FQNNGV. The CDR3 protein is CASSFQTPNNEQFF. CDR3 DNA: TGTGCCAGCAGCTTTCAAACGCCTAACAATGAGCAGTTCTTC. Full variable domain (missing parts from reference TRBV11-2 and TRBJ2-1): EAGVAQSPRYKIIEKRQSVAFWCNPISGHATLYWYQQILGQGPKLLIQFQNNGVVDDSQLPKDRFSAERLKGVDSTLKIQPAKLEDSAVYLCASSFQTPNNEQFFGPGTRLTVL.

J is TRBJ2-1 and V is TRBV7-2; D call uncertain. The length of the CDR3 is 14 residues. Germline V gene data show CDR1 as SGHTA and CDR2 as FQGNSA. V lost 2 bases and J lost 6, with 11 bases in between. The CDR3 nucleotides are TGTGCCAGCAGCTTACTGCTAGTCCGCAATGAGCAGTTCTTC. Encoded protein: CASSLLLVRNEQFF.

The J gene is TRBJ1-1, the V gene TRBV12-5, with unresolved D. The V and J ends lost 4 bases and 7 bases respectively, with 13 bases between them. The CDR3 length is 13 residues. Germline CDR1 is LGHNT and CDR2 is FRNRAP. The CDR3 here is CASGSQDSLEAFF. In DNA form, the CDR3 reads TGTGCTAGTGGTTCTCAAGACTCCCTTGAAGCTTTCTTT.

In its sample, this clonotype was seen a few times. V is TRBV20-1 and J is TRBJ1-6; D is ambiguous. This CDR3 spans 13 amino acids. In germline, CDR1 is DFQATT, CDR2 SNEGSKA (reference sequence). The V end was cut by 3 bases, the J end by 7 bases, with 10 bases between. The CDR3 DNA follows: TGCAGTGCTAGGAGGGCAGCGAATTCACCCCTCCACTTT. This sequence encodes CSARRAANSPLHF.

This clonotype was counted many times. This sequence joins TRBV5-1 and TRBJ2-3; 8 bases match TRBD2. J gave up 1 base and V 1 base, and 5 bases lay outside the gene matches. CDR3 length: 16 residues. CDR1 is SGHRS and CDR2 is YFSETQ in the germline V gene. The CDR3 protein is CASSLRIAGRTDTQYF. CDR3 sequence (DNA): TGCGCCAGCAGCTTGAGGATAGCGGGACGCACAGATACGCAGTATTTT.

The chain uses TRBV27 and TRBJ2-6, with D possibly being TRBD1 (6 bases). The CDR3 covers 16 residues. V was cut by 3 bases and J by 0 bases, with 9 bases left in between. The germline V gene has CDR1 MNHEY and CDR2 SMNVEV (reference sequence). CDR3 protein: CASSLSRGSGANVLTF. The CDR3 nucleotides are TGTGCCAGCAGTTTGTCCAGGGGCTCTGGGGCCAACGTCCTGACTTTC. Using reference TRBV27 and TRBJ2-6 for the parts outside the CDR3, the full variable domain is EAQVTQNPRYLITVTGKKLTVTCSQNMNHEYMSWYRQDPGLGLRQIYYSMNVEVTDKGDVPEGYKVSRKEKRNFPLILESPSPNQTSLYFCASSLSRGSGANVLTFGAGSRLTVL.